The 32 T cell receptor beta chains below were found in one sample sequenced in a study of T cells in Graves' hyperthyroidism and ophthalmopathy. It was RNA transcripts that yielded the amplified TCR beta CDR3 regions. The HTBI primer set drove a first-round RT-PCR of the TCR CDR3. TCRdb itself ran the multiplex PCR reads through MiXCR, one entry per CDR3 protein. The sample lists more than 500,000 distinct CDR3 sequences; around 46% were seen once. Sequenced sample: peripheral blood or thyroid tissue (not recorded which). Receptors originate from an adult woman with Graves' disease, either hyperthyroidism or ophthalmopathy (not recorded which).

The rearrangement uses TRBV2 and TRBJ2-1; 9 nucleotides agree with TRBD2. CDR1 and CDR2 (germline): SNHLY, FYNNEI. Losses at the gene ends were 6 bases for V and 0 bases for J; bases not matched to a gene: 6. This CDR3 is built from 16 residues. The DNA of the CDR3 is TGTGCCAGCAGCTCGCATAGCGGGGGCTCCTACAATGAGCAGTTCTTC. Translation: CASSSHSGGSYNEQFF.

This clonotype has at least ten counts. V usage is TRBV20-1 and J usage is TRBJ1-6, with D uncertain. V was cut by 5 bases and J by 4 bases, with 9 bases left in between. CDR3 length equals 13 residues. Looked up from germline, CDR1 is DFQATT and CDR2 is SNEGSKA (reference sequence). The CDR3 protein is CSALPGYNSPLHF. The CDR3 DNA is TGCAGTGCTCTACCAGGTTATAATTCACCCCTCCACTTT.

The chain joins TRBV2 to TRBJ2-2; D is possibly TRBD2 (6 bases). CDR1 is SNHLY and CDR2 is FYNNEI in the germline V gene. CDR3 size: 16 residues. Trimming pared 3 bases from V and 3 bases from J, leaving 14 bases between. The CDR3 here is CASSEKGLGYTGELFF. The CDR3 bases are TGTGCCAGCAGTGAGAAGGGACTGGGCTACACCGGGGAGCTGTTTTTT.

The V gene is TRBV5-1, the J gene TRBJ1-3, with no clear D. Germline lookup yields CDR1 SGHRS and CDR2 YFSETQ. This CDR3 region has 15 residues. The V end lost 4 bases, the J end lost 0 bases, and 11 bases lay between the germline ends. The CDR3 coding sequence is TGCGCCAGCAGCCGCGTGCCAGGCTCTGGAAACACCATATATTTT. Protein product: CASSRVPGSGNTIYF.

This clonotype occurred many times. As DNA, the CDR3 is TGCAGTGCCAGTCGGGGGGCCTCTGGAAACACCATATATTTT. Protein sequence: CSASRGASGNTIYF. V gene TRBV20-1 combines with J gene TRBJ1-3, with D perhaps TRBD1 (6 bases). CDR3 size: 14 residues. Germline V gene data show CDR1 as DFQATT and CDR2 as SNEGSKA (reference sequence). The germline V and J ends were trimmed by 6 bases and 0 bases, with 12 bases remaining between them.

The sample holds many counts of this clonotype. The chain links TRBV20-1 to TRBJ1-5, with TRBD1 as a possible D gene (5 bases). CDR3 length equals 12 residues. Germline V gene sequence: CDR1 DFQATT, CDR2 SNEGSKA (reference sequence). V gave up 3 bases and J gave up 9 bases, with 12 bases separating them. The CDR3 region has the DNA TGCAGTGCTAGTTTGGGGGGTAGGCCCCAGCATTTT. This encodes CSASLGGRPQHF.

This chain links TRBV7-9 with TRBJ2-1, with D possibly being TRBD1 or TRBD2 (5 bases each). The ends were cut back, 6 bases at V and 14 bases at J, with 23 bases in the middle. This CDR3 spans 14 amino acids. The germline CDR1 and CDR2 sequences are SEHNR and FQNEAQ (reference sequence). The CDR3 DNA is TGTGCCAGCAGTTCAGCCGGGGCTGCCCGTCGGGAGTTCTTC. This gives the protein CASSSAGAARREFF. Together with reference TRBV7-9 and TRBJ2-1, the CDR3 gives the full variable domain: DTGVSQNPRHKITKRGQNVTFRCDPISEHNRLYWYRQTLGQGPEFLTYFQNEAQLEKSRLLSDRFSAERPKGSFSTLEIQRTEQGDSAMYLCASSSAGAARREFFGPGTRLTVL.

The CDR3 sequence is CAWSVLDGGTGELFF. CDR3 DNA sequence: TGTGCCTGGAGTGTACTGGACGGAGGGACCGGGGAGCTGTTTTTT. The chain uses TRBV30 and TRBJ2-2; possibly TRBD2 for D (6 bases). CDR3 length equals 15 residues. Trimming took 0 bases from V and 5 from J, leaving 13 bases between them. In germline, CDR1 is GTSNPN, CDR2 SVGIG (reference sequence).

V and J are TRBV29-1 and TRBJ1-3; no firm D call. The CDR3 has 14 amino acids. CDR1 SQVTM and CDR2 ANQGSEA come from the germline V gene. Trimming took 7 bases from V and 0 from J, leaving 13 bases between them. This CDR3 is CSARREDSGNTIYF. The CDR3 bases are TGCAGCGCCCGGCGGGAGGACTCTGGAAACACCATATATTTT.

This clonotype has a handful of counts. V is TRBV27 and J is TRBJ1-5; D ambiguous. V lost 6 bases, J lost 0 bases, and 15 bases lay in between. The CDR3 contains 16 residues. Germline lookup yields CDR1 MNHEY and CDR2 SMNVEV (reference sequence). The CDR3 DNA sequence: TGTGCCAGCAGCCCCATGTCAATCTCTAGCAATCAGCCCCAGCATTTT. This gives the protein CASSPMSISSNQPQHF.

The chain links TRBV5-1 to TRBJ1-4, with D possibly being TRBD1 (5 bases). Trimming left V 0 bases short and J 8 bases short, with 14 bases between. The CDR3 spans 15 residues. Germline values: CDR1 SGHRS, CDR2 YFSETQ. The CDR3 is CASSLVRGTGEKLFF. The CDR3 coding sequence is TGCGCCAGCAGCTTGGTTAGGGGAACGGGGGAAAAACTGTTTTTT.

V usage is TRBV24-1 and J usage is TRBJ2-2; 9 bases agree with TRBD1. Germline-derived CDR1 and CDR2 are KGHDR and SFDVKD. The CDR3 runs to 16 residues. Trimming took 5 bases from V and 7 from J; bases not matched to a gene: 10. As DNA, the CDR3 is TGTGCCACCAGTGTTAAGGGGACAGGGTCCATCGGGGAGCTGTTTTTT. It yields the protein CATSVKGTGSIGELFF.

This chain's CDR3 is CASSLRQSGGYTF. The CDR3 region has the DNA TGTGCCAGCAGCTTACGACAGAGCGGTGGCTACACCTTC. This rearrangement joins TRBV11-2 to TRBJ1-2; maybe TRBD1 (5 bases). The CDR3 has 13 amino acids. Germline CDR1 reads SGHAT; CDR2 reads FQNNGV. The V end lost 2 bases, the J end lost 7 bases, and 11 bases lay between the germline ends.

The chain recombines TRBV20-1 with TRBJ1-6; D possibly corresponds to TRBD1 (5 bases). This CDR3 is 12 amino acids long. Germline lookup yields CDR1 DFQATT and CDR2 SNEGSKA (reference sequence). With 5 bases removed from V and 12 bases from J, the gap between germline ends came to 14 bases. CDR3: CSARTGLGPLHF. The CDR3 bases are TGCAGTGCTCGGACGGGACTAGGACCCCTCCACTTT.

J is TRBJ2-7 and V is TRBV7-2; D is unclear. In germline, CDR1 is SGHTA, CDR2 FQGNSA. Trimming shortened V by 5 bases and J by 3 bases, and 11 bases separated the two germline ends. The CDR3 runs 13 residues. The CDR3 bases are TGTGCCAGCAGCAAACCGACCAACTACGAGCAGTACTTC. As protein: CASSKPTNYEQYF.

The chain uses TRBV7-9 and TRBJ1-2; unclear D gene. Germline-derived CDR1 and CDR2 are SEHNR and FQNEAQ (reference sequence). CDR3 size: 15 residues. The V gene lost 4 bases and the J gene lost 0 bases, with 12 bases spanning the gap. The CDR3 region has the DNA TGTGCCAGCAGCTACCACCGTGGGGCTAACTATGGCTACACCTTC. This sequence encodes CASSYHRGANYGYTF.

This clonotype showed up many times. The chain carries TRBV2 and TRBJ1-2; D possibly corresponds to TRBD1 (6 bases). This CDR3 is built from 14 residues. V lost 5 bases and J lost 7, with 17 bases in between. CDR1 is SNHLY and CDR2 is FYNNEI in the germline V gene. CDR3 residues: CASSNGQGKAGYTF. DNA for the CDR3: TGTGCCAGCAGTAATGGGCAGGGGAAGGCTGGCTACACCTTC.

J is TRBJ1-2 and V is TRBV29-1; TRBD1 is a possible D gene (6 bases). This CDR3 is 16 amino acids long. V gave up 6 bases and J gave up 2 bases, with 22 bases separating them. The germline V gene has CDR1 SQVTM and CDR2 ANQGSEA. CDR3: CSVLAPRRDMNYGYTF. The CDR3 region has the DNA TGCAGCGTCTTGGCCCCTCGAAGGGACATGAACTATGGCTACACCTTC.

This clonotype was counted many times. This chain connects TRBV6-5 to TRBJ2-6; D remains unclear. V lost 2 bases to trimming and J lost 2 bases, with 10 bases between them. The CDR3 runs 16 residues. Germline CDR1 MNHEY, CDR2 SVGAGI. The CDR3 DNA sequence: TGTGCCAGCAGTTACGAAAGGGTCGCTGGGGCCAACGTCCTGACTTTC. Protein product: CASSYERVAGANVLTF.

The chain combines TRBV10-3 with TRBJ1-1, with 9 bases identical to TRBD1. Germline trimming cut 10 bases from V and 8 bases from J; bases unmatched to any gene: 17. Per the germline V gene, CDR1 is ENHRY and CDR2 is SYGVKD. There are 15 residues in the CDR3. The CDR3 region is CATRSPGQGWKEAFF. CDR3 DNA: TGTGCCACCAGAAGTCCAGGACAGGGGTGGAAGGAAGCTTTCTTT.

This clonotype was found many times. V and J are TRBV20-1 and TRBJ2-2; D unclear. The germline V and J ends were trimmed by 6 bases and 2 bases, with 13 bases remaining between them. Germline-derived CDR1 and CDR2 are DFQATT and SNEGSKA (reference sequence). This CDR3 is 14 amino acids long. The CDR3 spells CSAPRWANTGELFF. The CDR3 bases are TGCAGTGCCCCCCGGTGGGCTAACACCGGGGAGCTGTTTTTT.

This clonotype was found many times. The chain has TRBV19 and TRBJ1-2; D possibly corresponds to TRBD1 (5 bases). The ends were cut back, 7 bases at V and 8 bases at J, with 14 bases in the middle. CDR3 length: 12 residues. Looked up from germline, CDR1 is LNHDA and CDR2 is SQIVND (reference sequence). CDR3 region: CASKTGPSGYTF. In nucleotides, the CDR3 is TGTGCCAGTAAGACGGGACCTTCCGGCTACACCTTC.

This clonotype was counted between two and nine times. CDR3 residues: CASNSGTGGWDTEAFF. Written as DNA, the CDR3 is TGTGCCAGCAATTCCGGGACAGGGGGCTGGGACACTGAAGCTTTCTTT. The rearrangement uses TRBV28 and TRBJ1-1; 12 positions agree with TRBD1. J gave up 3 bases and V 7 bases, and 9 bases lay outside the gene matches. The germline V gene has CDR1 MDHEN and CDR2 SYDVKM. This CDR3 is 16 amino acids long.

J is TRBJ2-2 and V is TRBV4-2; D uncertain. Between the trimmed V and J ends, which lost 4 bases and 6 bases, there was a span of 9 bases. This CDR3 has 13 amino acids. The germline V gene encodes CDR1 LGHNA and CDR2 YNFKEQ. The CDR3 sequence: CASSPDLAGELFF. CDR3 DNA: TGTGCCAGCAGCCCAGACTTGGCCGGGGAGCTGTTTTTT.

This clonotype showed up many times. The J gene is TRBJ2-2, the V gene TRBV2, with D perhaps matching TRBD1 (5 bases). Germline V lookup: CDR1 SNHLY, CDR2 FYNNEI. The CDR3 runs 14 residues. V was shortened by 4 bases and J by 3 bases, with 9 bases between the two germline ends. The CDR3 DNA sequence: TGTGCCAGCAGTGGACAGTTCTACACCGGGGAGCTGTTTTTT. As protein: CASSGQFYTGELFF.

This clonotype was recorded once. The J gene is TRBJ2-6, the V gene TRBV12-3 or TRBV12-4; possible D gene TRBD1, 6 bases. The ends were cut back, 4 bases at V and 0 bases at J, with 13 bases in the middle. The CDR3 has 17 residues. The CDR3 region is CASSWGHSPSGANVLTF. In DNA form, the CDR3 reads TGTGCCAGCAGTTGGGGACACAGCCCCTCTGGGGCCAACGTCCTGACTTTC.

This rearrangement joins TRBV15 to TRBJ1-5; D unclear. This CDR3 has 15 residues. Trimming took off 4 bases at V and 6 bases at J, with 16 bases between the two ends. In germline, CDR1 is LNHNV, CDR2 YYDKDF (reference sequence). The CDR3 here is CATSNDLRVSQPQHF. In DNA, the CDR3 is TGTGCCACCAGCAACGACCTACGAGTTAGTCAGCCCCAGCATTTT.

This clonotype occurred many times. The chain employs TRBV12-3 or TRBV12-4 and TRBJ1-2, with 9 nucleotides matching TRBD1. CDR3 length equals 14 residues. Trimming cost V 6 bases and J 4 bases; bases outside gene matches: 6. This CDR3 reads CASSLTTGGYGYTF. The CDR3 bases are TGTGCCAGCAGCCTTACGACAGGGGGCTATGGCTACACCTTC.

In this sample, this clonotype turned up many times. This chain uses TRBV6-9 with TRBJ1-4, with a tentative D call TRBD1 (5 bases). The V and J ends lost 5 bases and 8 bases respectively, with 15 bases between them. Germline lookup yields CDR1 MNHGY and CDR2 SVAAGI. This CDR3 is built from 14 residues. CDR3 nucleotide sequence: TGTGCCAGCAGTCCCCGATCCTGGGGGGAAAAACTGTTTTTT. This codes for CASSPRSWGEKLFF.

This chain joins TRBV2 and TRBJ2-7; possibly TRBD1 for D (6 bases). The CDR3 covers 14 residues. The germline V and J ends were trimmed by 1 base and 4 bases, with 11 bases remaining between them. CDR1 and CDR2 from the germline V gene are SNHLY and FYNNEI. The DNA for the CDR3 is TGTGCCAGCAGTGAAGGACAGACAGGATACGAGCAGTACTTC. Protein product: CASSEGQTGYEQYF. Filled out from reference TRBV2 and TRBJ2-7, the complete variable domain reads EPEVTQTPSHQVTQMGQEVILRCVPISNHLYFYWYRQILGQKVEFLVSFYNNEISEKSEIFDDQFSVERPDGSNFTLKIRSTKLEDSAMYFCASSEGQTGYEQYFGPGTRLTVT.

This clonotype was detected once. The J gene is TRBJ2-7, the V gene TRBV15; no firm D call. V lost 0 bases and J 4 bases, leaving 10 bases between the germline ends. CDR3 length: 14 amino acids. From germline, CDR1 is LNHNV and CDR2 YYDKDF (reference sequence). CDR3 residues: CATSRDAGSYEQYF. DNA of the CDR3: TGTGCCACCAGCAGAGATGCAGGATCTTACGAGCAGTACTTC.

This clonotype was picked up one time. The V and J genes are TRBV5-1 and TRBJ2-5; 12 bases match TRBD1. The germline gives CDR1 SGHRS, CDR2 YFSETQ. V lost 2 bases and J lost 6; bases outside the gene matches: 11. The CDR3 totals 17 residues. CDR3 sequence: CASSFPGTGGDLQTQYF. The DNA for the CDR3 is TGCGCCAGCAGCTTTCCAGGGACAGGGGGCGACTTGCAGACCCAGTACTTC.